This T cell receptor (beta chain) derives from a study of OX40 agonist ivuxolimab in advanced cancers. Study context: The patients received agonistic anti-OX40 (CD134) antibody ivuxolimab. Notes on the study in general: Among patients with partial responses at 0.1-3.0 mg/kg, clonal expansion was among the lowest.

Peripheral blood came from all dose cohorts at three timepoints. Details on this clone: What it binds is not known.

CDR3 length equals 13 residues. The germline V and J ends were trimmed by 0 bases and 7 bases, with 7 bases remaining between them. Germline V gives CDR1 SGHKS, CDR2 YYEKEE (reference sequence). Generated by immunoSEQ multiplex PCR, the TCRdb table keeps only in-frame clones and is missing some. The sample yields roughly 27,000 clones, over 75% seen once. This sequence originates from an adult with an advanced solid tumor such as melanoma, head and neck, liver or kidney cancer. This sequence joins TRBV5-5 and TRBJ2-2; D perhaps matches TRBD1 (5 bases). Sequenced here: CD4+ or CD8+ T cells sorted from blood, sampled in a trial of the OX40 agonist ivuxolimab. CDR3 loop: CASSLAGYGELFF. For the CDR3, the DNA is TGTGCCAGCAGCTTGGCAGGGTACGGGGAGCTGTTTTTT.